The rows below give T cell receptor beta chains drawn from one sample of a study of molecular identifiers for immune sequencing clone quantification. From the PCR reads, TCRdb called clonotypes with MiXCR, one entry per CDR3 protein. The sample has about 640,000 distinct CDR3 sequences, 20% seen once. Sequenced: naive CD8+ T cells from blood, with Jurkat cell RNA spiked in. All receptors come from a human donor in good health. Some libraries in this study had Jurkat cell RNA spiked in. Each CDR3 is given with its conserved first and last residue. A D gene is named only where the DNA matches it firmly. Some rows mark clone size as missing; the rest say once, few, many or name a class of expanded clone.

DNA: TGTGCCAGCACATTCGTGGGGGTGACAGATACGCAGTATTTT; CDR3: CASTFVGVTDTQYF; V: TRBV12-3/TRBV12-4; length: 14; size: many; J: TRBJ2-3; D: NA
DNA: TGTGCCTGGAGGTCCCCAAATGAGCAGTTCTTC; CDR3: CAWRSPNEQFF; V: TRBV30; length: 11; size: NA; J: TRBJ2-1; D: NA
DNA: TGTGCCAGTAGTGTGGACTTTAGCTCCTACAATGAGCAGTTCTTC; CDR3: CASSVDFSSYNEQFF; V: TRBV19; length: 15; size: NA; J: TRBJ2-1; D: NA
DNA: TGTGCCAGCGTCCCGGGGGGGGAAATAACGAACACCGGGGAGCTGTTTTTT; CDR3: CASVPGGEITNTGELFF; V: TRBV7-6; length: 17; size: few; J: TRBJ2-2; D: TRBD2
DNA: TGTGCCACCAGTGAAATCACTAGCGGGAGCTTGGCAGATACGCAGTATTTT; CDR3: CATSEITSGSLADTQYF; V: TRBV24-1; length: 17; size: NA; J: TRBJ2-3; D: TRBD2
DNA: TGTGCCAGCAGTTTTATGGGGACAGGGGAGGTAGAGCAGTATTTT; CDR3: CASSFMGTGEVEQYF; V: TRBV27; length: 15; size: NA; J: TRBJ2-3; D: TRBD1
DNA: TGTGCCAGCAGCGTAGGCAGGGATCATCAGCCCCAGCATTTT; CDR3: CASSVGRDHQPQHF; V: TRBV9; length: 14; size: many; J: TRBJ1-5; D: NA
DNA: TGTGCCAGCAGTCCTGACAGGGCCGGGACAGATACGCAGTATTTT; CDR3: CASSPDRAGTDTQYF; V: TRBV12-3/TRBV12-4; length: 15; size: many; J: TRBJ2-3; D: TRBD1
DNA: TGCAGTGCTATAAACTGGAACTCTGGAAACACCATATATTTT; CDR3: CSAINWNSGNTIYF; V: TRBV20-1; length: 14; size: many; J: TRBJ1-3; D: NA
DNA: TGCAGCGTTGAAGGGGCAGGGTACGAGCAGTACTTC; CDR3: CSVEGAGYEQYF; V: TRBV29-1; length: 12; size: many; J: TRBJ2-7; D: NA
DNA: TGTGCCAGCAGCGTATACCCGGGACCCTACGAGCAGTACTTC; CDR3: CASSVYPGPYEQYF; V: TRBV5-8; length: 14; size: NA; J: TRBJ2-7; D: NA
DNA: TGTGCCAGCAGCCTATACAGGGCCGGCACTGAAGCTTTCTTT; CDR3: CASSLYRAGTEAFF; V: TRBV7-8; length: 14; size: few; J: TRBJ1-1; D: NA
DNA: TGTGCCAGCAGCAACGACAGGGTGCTTCATGAAGAACTGTTTTTT; CDR3: CASSNDRVLHEELFF; V: TRBV5-6; length: 15; size: NA; J: TRBJ1-4; D: TRBD1
DNA: TGTGCCAGCAGCGCCTGGGAACAGGGCTATTCACCCCTCCACTTT; CDR3: CASSAWEQGYSPLHF; V: TRBV9; length: 15; size: NA; J: TRBJ1-6; D: NA
DNA: TGCAGTGCTAGGGAATCTAGCGCCTTCTACAATGAGCAGTTCTTC; CDR3: CSARESSAFYNEQFF; V: TRBV20-1; length: 15; size: many; J: TRBJ2-1; D: NA
DNA: TGTGCCAGCAGCCAAGGACAGGGCGTAGTGGACGAGCAGTACTTC; CDR3: CASSQGQGVVDEQYF; V: TRBV3-1; length: 15; size: many; J: TRBJ2-7; D: TRBD1
DNA: TGCAGTGCTAGAGATTCTCAGATGGGGGACTTCTACGAGCAGTACTTC; CDR3: CSARDSQMGDFYEQYF; V: TRBV20-1; length: 16; size: NA; J: TRBJ2-7; D: NA
DNA: TGTGCCACCAGCAGAATAACAGGGGTGAAGAACGAGCAGTACTTC; CDR3: CATSRITGVKNEQYF; V: TRBV15; length: 15; size: many; J: TRBJ2-7; D: TRBD1
DNA: TGTGCCAGCAGTAACAACAGGGGGTCCTACGAGCAGTACTTC; CDR3: CASSNNRGSYEQYF; V: TRBV27; length: 14; size: many; J: TRBJ2-7; D: TRBD1
DNA: TGTGCCAGTAGTACTATGGGGCTAGCAATCTACAATGAGCAGTTCTTC; CDR3: CASSTMGLAIYNEQFF; V: TRBV19; length: 16; size: NA; J: TRBJ2-1; D: NA
DNA: TGTGCCAGCAGTCCATGGACAGCCCCGATTAAGGTCTTC; CDR3: CASSPWTAPIKVF; V: TRBV27; length: 13; size: few; J: TRBJ2-1; D: NA
DNA: TGTGCCAGCAGTTTTCTCCTGGACAGGGGGCCAGAGACCCAGTACTTC; CDR3: CASSFLLDRGPETQYF; V: TRBV27; length: 16; size: few; J: TRBJ2-5; D: TRBD1
DNA: TGTGCCAGCAGCACAGGGGGTCACTTCTACGAGCAGTACTTC; CDR3: CASSTGGHFYEQYF; V: TRBV28; length: 14; size: NA; J: TRBJ2-7; D: TRBD1
DNA: TGTGCCAGCAGCCCGGGACCACACAATGAGCAGTCCTTC; CDR3: CASSPGPHNEQSF; V: TRBV12-3/TRBV12-4; length: 13; size: NA; J: TRBJ2-1; D: NA
DNA: TGTGCCAGTACCCGGGGGGCGGGAGAACCCACCTGCAATGAGCAGTTCTTC; CDR3: CASTRGAGEPTCNEQFF; V: TRBV19; length: 17; size: few; J: TRBJ2-1; D: NA
DNA: TGTGCCAGCAGCCAGGCCGGGACTGGTCCGGGAAGCACCATATATTTT; CDR3: CASSQAGTGPGSTIYF; V: TRBV5-4; length: 16; size: NA; J: TRBJ1-3; D: NA
DNA: TGTGCCAGCAGCCAAGAAGGACAGGGGTACCACGAGCAGTACTTC; CDR3: CASSQEGQGYHEQYF; V: TRBV14; length: 15; size: few; J: TRBJ2-7; D: TRBD1
DNA: TGCGCCAGCAGCCATGTCAAACAGGGCAATGAGCAGTTCTTC; CDR3: CASSHVKQGNEQFF; V: TRBV4-1; length: 14; size: many; J: TRBJ2-1; D: NA
DNA: TGTGCCAGCAGCCAACTACAGGGGCAAATTGAAGCTTTCTTT; CDR3: CASSQLQGQIEAFF; V: TRBV6-2/TRBV6-3; length: 14; size: many; J: TRBJ1-1; D: TRBD1
DNA: TGTGCCAGCAGCCTTCCGACTAGCGGGACCCGTTTAAGATACGAGCAGTACTTC; CDR3: CASSLPTSGTRLRYEQYF; V: TRBV5-6; length: 18; size: few; J: TRBJ2-7; D: TRBD2
DNA: TGTGCCAGCAGTTTATCAGGTGGAAACTATGGCTACACCTTC; CDR3: CASSLSGGNYGYTF; V: TRBV27; length: 14; size: many; J: TRBJ1-2; D: NA
DNA: TGTGCCAGCAGCTTAGAAGTCTACAATGAGCAGTTCTTC; CDR3: CASSLEVYNEQFF; V: TRBV11-2; length: 13; size: many; J: TRBJ2-1; D: NA
DNA: TGTGCCAGCCGGGGCGGAGGGTCTGGAAACACCATATATTTT; CDR3: CASRGGGSGNTIYF; V: TRBV13; length: 14; size: many; J: TRBJ1-3; D: NA
DNA: TGTGCCAGCAGTACTACTCTAGGGGAGCCGAACTACACCTTC; CDR3: CASSTTLGEPNYTF; V: TRBV27; length: 14; size: few; J: TRBJ1-2; D: NA
DNA: TGTGCCAGCAGCTTATACGGACTAGCGGTCAATGAGCAGTTCTTC; CDR3: CASSLYGLAVNEQFF; V: TRBV7-2; length: 15; size: many; J: TRBJ2-1; D: TRBD2
DNA: TGTGCCAGCAGTGGGGACAGGGTGCAGCCCCAGCATTTT; CDR3: CASSGDRVQPQHF; V: TRBV12-3/TRBV12-4; length: 13; size: NA; J: TRBJ1-5; D: TRBD1
DNA: TGTGCCACCAGTGATTCAAAGCGGGGGAGGAACACCGGGGAGCTGTTTTTT; CDR3: CATSDSKRGRNTGELFF; V: TRBV24-1; length: 17; size: many; J: TRBJ2-2; D: TRBD2
DNA: TGTGCCAGCAGTCATCCCCGACAGGCCGAAATTGAAGCTTTCTTT; CDR3: CASSHPRQAEIEAFF; V: TRBV7-9; length: 15; size: many; J: TRBJ1-1; D: NA
DNA: TGTGCCAGCAGTTTCGGGAGCCAAGAGACCCAGTACTTC; CDR3: CASSFGSQETQYF; V: TRBV12-3/TRBV12-4; length: 13; size: many; J: TRBJ2-5; D: NA
DNA: TGTGCCAGCAGCCAAGATCATTCAGTGACAGGGGGCTTCGATGAGCAGTTCTTC; CDR3: CASSQDHSVTGGFDEQFF; V: TRBV4-2; length: 18; size: few; J: TRBJ2-1; D: TRBD1
DNA: TGCGCCAGCAGCCAAGAACCGGGACTAGCTAGTAGCACAGATACGCAGTATTTT; CDR3: CASSQEPGLASSTDTQYF; V: TRBV4-3; length: 18; size: many; J: TRBJ2-3; D: TRBD2
DNA: TGTGCCAGCAGCCCCGGGACAGTTACTAGCACAGATACGCAGTATTTT; CDR3: CASSPGTVTSTDTQYF; V: TRBV5-6; length: 16; size: many; J: TRBJ2-3; D: TRBD1
DNA: TGCAGTGCTAGAGAGGGGATCTCCTACGAGCAGTACTTC; CDR3: CSAREGISYEQYF; V: TRBV20-1; length: 13; size: many; J: TRBJ2-7; D: NA
DNA: TGCAGTGCTGCCCCGGGACTAGCGGACTACGAGCAGTACTTC; CDR3: CSAAPGLADYEQYF; V: TRBV20-1; length: 14; size: many; J: TRBJ2-7; D: TRBD2
DNA: TGCAGTGCTAGTCGGGATACGGGGGCCAACGTCCTGACTTTC; CDR3: CSASRDTGANVLTF; V: TRBV20-1; length: 14; size: many; J: TRBJ2-6; D: NA
DNA: TGCAGTGCTAGAGAGGGCTGGGACAGGGGAAAATTGGGCGGGGAGCTGTTTTTT; CDR3: CSAREGWDRGKLGGELFF; V: TRBV20-1; length: 18; size: NA; J: TRBJ2-2; D: TRBD1
DNA: TGCGCCAGCAGCCAAGACGGGGGGCTCTACAATGAGCAGTTCTTC; CDR3: CASSQDGGLYNEQFF; V: TRBV4-3; length: 15; size: few; J: TRBJ2-1; D: NA
DNA: TGTGCCAGCAGCCCCACTAGCGGCTGGGATACGCAGTATTTT; CDR3: CASSPTSGWDTQYF; V: TRBV12-3/TRBV12-4; length: 14; size: many; J: TRBJ2-3; D: TRBD2
DNA: TGTGCCAGCAGCAACAGTGGGGGCGGGGACCATCAGCCCCAGCATTTT; CDR3: CASSNSGGGDHQPQHF; V: TRBV21-1; length: 16; size: NA; J: TRBJ1-5; D: NA